These 6 T cell receptor beta chains were sequenced from one sample in a study of PD-1 blockade in classical Hodgkin lymphoma. Produced via immunoSEQ multiplex PCR; TCRdb's table is partial and in-frame only. The table has around 60,000 clones, more than 75% seen once; the top ten hold approximately 5.4%. Every patient relapsed after autologous stem cell transplantation, and brentuximab vedotin exposure varied. The material sequenced was peripheral blood mononuclear cells (PBMCs), taken before the second cycle of nivolumab. The receptor set was obtained from a human donor with classical Hodgkin lymphoma.

This clone is judged medium-sized. The same CDR3 can be traced to other DNA sequences in this sample. The genes are TRBV6-1 and TRBJ1-5; D call uncertain. This CDR3 is built from 11 residues. The germline V gene has CDR1 MNHNS and CDR2 SASEGT. Trimming shortened V by 3 bases and J by 6 bases, and 3 bases separated the two germline ends. This CDR3 is CASSEAQPQHF. In DNA, the CDR3 is TGTGCCAGCAGTGAGGCTCAGCCCCAGCATTTT.

The V call is TRBV5-1, the J call TRBJ1-6; no firm D call. Germline V gene data show CDR1 as SGHRS and CDR2 as YFSETQ. Trimming stripped 7 bases from V and 8 bases from J, with 19 bases between. This CDR3 region has 15 residues. This CDR3 is CASAGDVNWDSPLHF. The CDR3 DNA is TGCGCCAGCGCGGGCGACGTAAACTGGGATTCACCCCTCCACTTT. The variable domain in full, completed from reference TRBV5-1 and TRBJ1-6, reads KAGVTQTPRYLIKTRGQQVTLSCSPISGHRSVSWYQQTPGQGLQFLFEYFSETQRNKGNFPGRFSGRQFSNSRSEMNVSTLELGDSALYLCASAGDVNWDSPLHFGNGTRLTVT.

This chain connects TRBV28 to TRBJ1-4; TRBD1 might be the D (5 bases). V was pared by 2 bases and J by 0 bases, with 10 bases between. Germline lookup yields CDR1 MDHEN and CDR2 SYDVKM. The CDR3 sequence is 16 residues long. CDR3 protein: CASSLNGGATNEKLFF. CDR3 nucleotide sequence: TGTGCCAGCAGTTTAAACGGGGGTGCAACTAATGAAAAACTGTTTTTT.

The chain has TRBV6-5 and TRBJ1-2; 8 nucleotides align to TRBD1. Germline assignment: CDR1 MNHEY and CDR2 SVGAGI. The V gene end was trimmed by 5 bases and the J gene end by 4 bases; junction bases not matched to a gene: 3. This CDR3 spans 13 amino acids. The CDR3 region is CASSAGGGYGYTF. In DNA form, the CDR3 reads TGTGCCAGCAGTGCAGGGGGCGGCTATGGCTACACCTTC.

CDR3 protein: CASSLLGPGNTEAFF. As DNA, the CDR3 is TGCGCCAGCAGCTTACTAGGGCCTGGGAACACTGAAGCTTTCTTT. The chain joins TRBV5-1 to TRBJ1-1; D not resolved. The CDR3 runs 15 residues. V lost 2 bases, J lost 1 base, and 12 bases lay in between. Per the germline V gene, CDR1 is SGHRS and CDR2 is YFSETQ. Combining the CDR3 with reference TRBV5-1 and TRBJ1-1 gives the whole variable domain KAGVTQTPRYLIKTRGQQVTLSCSPISGHRSVSWYQQTPGQGLQFLFEYFSETQRNKGNFPGRFSGRQFSNSRSEMNVSTLELGDSALYLCASSLLGPGNTEAFFGQGTRLTVV.

V and J are TRBV11-2 and TRBJ2-7; 8 bases fit TRBD1. This CDR3 comprises 15 residues. Germline values: CDR1 SGHAT, CDR2 FQNNGV. V shed 4 bases, J shed 1 base, and the junction held 6 bases outside the gene matches. The CDR3 reads CASSSGGQGSYEQYF. The CDR3 bases are TGTGCCAGCAGCTCAGGAGGACAGGGATCCTACGAGCAGTACTTC.